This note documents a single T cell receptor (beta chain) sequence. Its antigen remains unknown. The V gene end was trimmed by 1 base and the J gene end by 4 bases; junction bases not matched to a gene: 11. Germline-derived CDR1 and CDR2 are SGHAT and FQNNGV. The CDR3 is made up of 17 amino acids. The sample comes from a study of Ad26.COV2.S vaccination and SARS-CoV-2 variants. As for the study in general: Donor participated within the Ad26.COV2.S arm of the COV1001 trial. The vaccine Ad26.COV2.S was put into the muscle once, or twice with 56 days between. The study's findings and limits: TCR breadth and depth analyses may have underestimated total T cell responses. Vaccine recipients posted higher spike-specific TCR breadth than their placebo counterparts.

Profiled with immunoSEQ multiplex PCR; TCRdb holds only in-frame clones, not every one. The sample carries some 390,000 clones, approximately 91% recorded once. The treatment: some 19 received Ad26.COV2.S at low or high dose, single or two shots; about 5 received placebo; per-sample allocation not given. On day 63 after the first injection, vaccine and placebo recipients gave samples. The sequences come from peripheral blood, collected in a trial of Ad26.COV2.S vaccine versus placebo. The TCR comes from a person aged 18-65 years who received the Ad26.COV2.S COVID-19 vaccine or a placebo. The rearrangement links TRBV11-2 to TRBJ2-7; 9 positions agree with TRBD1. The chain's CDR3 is CASSLGLSETGGYEQYF. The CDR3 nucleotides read TGTGCCAGCAGCTTAGGACTCTCAGAGACAGGGGGTTACGAGCAGTACTTC.